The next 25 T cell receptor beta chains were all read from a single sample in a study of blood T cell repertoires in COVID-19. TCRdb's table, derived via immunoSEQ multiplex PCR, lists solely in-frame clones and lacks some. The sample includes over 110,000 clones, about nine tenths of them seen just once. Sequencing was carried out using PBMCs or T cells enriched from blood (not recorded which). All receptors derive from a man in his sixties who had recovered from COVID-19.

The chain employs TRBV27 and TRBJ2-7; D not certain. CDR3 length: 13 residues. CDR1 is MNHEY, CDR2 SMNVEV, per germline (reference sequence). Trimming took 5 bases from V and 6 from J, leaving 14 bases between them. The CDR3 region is CASSPRVLSEQYF. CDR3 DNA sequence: TGTGCCAGCAGTCCCCGGGTTTTGTCCGAGCAGTACTTC.

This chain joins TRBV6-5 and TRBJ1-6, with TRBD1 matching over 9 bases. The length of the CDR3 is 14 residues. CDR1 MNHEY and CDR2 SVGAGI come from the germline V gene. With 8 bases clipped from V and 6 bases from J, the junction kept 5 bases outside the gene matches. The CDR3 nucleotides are TGTGCCAGCGGACAGGGGATCGGTAATTCACCCCTCCACTTT. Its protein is CASGQGIGNSPLHF.

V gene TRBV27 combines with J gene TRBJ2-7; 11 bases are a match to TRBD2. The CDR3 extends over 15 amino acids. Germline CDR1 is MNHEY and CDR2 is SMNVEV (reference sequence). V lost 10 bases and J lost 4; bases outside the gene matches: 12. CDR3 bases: TGTGCCACCCAGATATTAGCGGGGGGGCCATACGAGCAGTACTTC. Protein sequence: CATQILAGGPYEQYF.

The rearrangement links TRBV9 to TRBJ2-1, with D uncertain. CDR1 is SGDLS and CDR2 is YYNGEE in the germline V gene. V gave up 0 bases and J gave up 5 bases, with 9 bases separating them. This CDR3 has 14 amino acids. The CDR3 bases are TGTGCCAGCAGCGTAGGTAATCCAGACAATGAGCAGTTCTTC. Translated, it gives CASSVGNPDNEQFF.

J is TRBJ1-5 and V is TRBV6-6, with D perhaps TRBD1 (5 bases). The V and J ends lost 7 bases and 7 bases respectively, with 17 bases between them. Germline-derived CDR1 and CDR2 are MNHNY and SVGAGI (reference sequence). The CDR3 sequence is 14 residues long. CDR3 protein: CASTDSSPQQPQHF. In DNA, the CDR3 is TGTGCCAGCACTGACAGTTCCCCCCAACAGCCCCAGCATTTT.

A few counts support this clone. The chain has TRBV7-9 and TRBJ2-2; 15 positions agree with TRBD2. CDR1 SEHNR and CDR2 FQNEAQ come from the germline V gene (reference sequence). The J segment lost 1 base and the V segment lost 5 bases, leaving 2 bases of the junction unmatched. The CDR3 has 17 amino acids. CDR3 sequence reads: CASSRGLAGGNTGELFF. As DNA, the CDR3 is TGTGCCAGCAGCCGGGGACTAGCGGGAGGGAACACCGGGGAGCTGTTTTTT.

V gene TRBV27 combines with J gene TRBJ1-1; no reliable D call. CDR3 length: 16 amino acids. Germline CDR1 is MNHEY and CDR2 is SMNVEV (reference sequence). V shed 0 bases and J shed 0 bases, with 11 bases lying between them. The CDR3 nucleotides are TGTGCCAGCAGTTTATCGCCAGGCACTTTGAACACTGAAGCTTTCTTT. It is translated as CASSLSPGTLNTEAFF.

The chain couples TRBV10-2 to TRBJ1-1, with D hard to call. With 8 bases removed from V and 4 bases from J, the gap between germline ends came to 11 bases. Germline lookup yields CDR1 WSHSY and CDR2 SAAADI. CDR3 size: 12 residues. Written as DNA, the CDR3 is TGCGCCAGCGCGCGTGTCGGCACTGAAGCTTTCTTT. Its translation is CASARVGTEAFF.

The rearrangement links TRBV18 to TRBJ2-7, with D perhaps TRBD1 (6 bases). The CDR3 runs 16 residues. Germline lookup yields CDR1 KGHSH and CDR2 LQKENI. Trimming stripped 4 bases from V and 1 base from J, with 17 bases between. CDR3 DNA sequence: TGTGCCAGCTCACGAGAAGGGCCAGGGGCGTCCTACGAGCAGTACTTC. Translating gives CASSREGPGASYEQYF.

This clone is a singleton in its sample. The CDR3 DNA follows: TGTGCCAGCAGTCCGCCCTGGGGCAGGTATAATTCACCCCTCCACTTT. Translating gives CASSPPWGRYNSPLHF. The gene calls are TRBV28 and TRBJ1-6; D is perhaps TRBD1 (5 bases). The CDR3 contains 16 residues. Trimming took 5 bases from V and 4 from J, leaving 15 bases between them. Germline lookup yields CDR1 MDHEN and CDR2 SYDVKM. Variable domain in full (rest from reference TRBV28 and TRBJ1-6): DVKVTQSSRYLVKRTGEKVFLECVQDMDHENMFWYRQDPGLGLRLIYFSYDVKMKEKGDIPEGYSVSREKKERFSLILESASTNQTSMYLCASSPPWGRYNSPLHFGNGTRLTVT.

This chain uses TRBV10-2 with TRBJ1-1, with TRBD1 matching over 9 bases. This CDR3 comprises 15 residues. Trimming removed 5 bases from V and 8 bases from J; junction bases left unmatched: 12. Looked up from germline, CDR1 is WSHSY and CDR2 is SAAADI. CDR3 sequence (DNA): TGCGCCAGCAGTAGGAAGGGACAGGGCTCTTCCGAAGCTTTCTTT. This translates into CASSRKGQGSSEAFF.

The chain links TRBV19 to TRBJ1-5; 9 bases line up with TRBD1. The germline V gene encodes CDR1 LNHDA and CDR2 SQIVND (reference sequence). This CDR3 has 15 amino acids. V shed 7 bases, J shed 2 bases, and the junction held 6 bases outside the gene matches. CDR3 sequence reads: CASTQQGARNQPQHF. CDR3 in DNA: TGTGCCAGTACCCAACAGGGGGCCCGCAATCAGCCCCAGCATTTT.

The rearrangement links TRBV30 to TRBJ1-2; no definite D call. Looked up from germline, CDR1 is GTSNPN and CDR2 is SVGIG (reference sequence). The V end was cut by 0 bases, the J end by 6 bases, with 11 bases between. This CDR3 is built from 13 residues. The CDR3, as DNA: TGTGCCTGGAGTGTAATGACAAACCATGGCTACACCTTC. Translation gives CAWSVMTNHGYTF.

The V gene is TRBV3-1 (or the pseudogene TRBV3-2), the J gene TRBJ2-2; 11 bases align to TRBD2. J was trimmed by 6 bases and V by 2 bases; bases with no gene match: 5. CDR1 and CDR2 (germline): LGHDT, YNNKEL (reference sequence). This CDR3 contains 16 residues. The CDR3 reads CASSQIAGGPPGELFF. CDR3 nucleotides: TGTGCCAGCAGCCAAATAGCGGGAGGGCCTCCCGGGGAGCTGTTTTTT.

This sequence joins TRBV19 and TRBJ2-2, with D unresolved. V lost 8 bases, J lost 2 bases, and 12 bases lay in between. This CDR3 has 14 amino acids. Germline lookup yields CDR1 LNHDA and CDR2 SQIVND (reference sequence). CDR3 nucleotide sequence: TGTGCCAGTGGTAACCGAGCCAACACCGGGGAGCTGTTTTTT. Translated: CASGNRANTGELFF.

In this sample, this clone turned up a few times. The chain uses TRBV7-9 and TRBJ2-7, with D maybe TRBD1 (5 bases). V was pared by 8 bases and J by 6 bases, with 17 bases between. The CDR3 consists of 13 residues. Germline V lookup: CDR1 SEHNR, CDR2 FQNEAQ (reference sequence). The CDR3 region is CASSIPQGSEQYF. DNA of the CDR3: TGTGCCAGCTCAATCCCGCAGGGTTCCGAGCAGTACTTC. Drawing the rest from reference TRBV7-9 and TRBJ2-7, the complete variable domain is DTGVSQNPRHKITKRGQNVTFRCDPISEHNRLYWYRQTLGQGPEFLTYFQNEAQLEKSRLLSDRFSAERPKGSFSTLEIQRTEQGDSAMYLCASSIPQGSEQYFGPGTRLTVT.

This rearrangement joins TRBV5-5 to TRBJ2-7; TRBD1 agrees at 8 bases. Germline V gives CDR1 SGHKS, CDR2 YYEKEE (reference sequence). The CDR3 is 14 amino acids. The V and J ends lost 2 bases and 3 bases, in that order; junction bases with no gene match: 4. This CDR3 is CASSFTDRGYEQYF. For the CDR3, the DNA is TGTGCCAGCAGCTTTACCGACAGGGGCTACGAGCAGTACTTC.

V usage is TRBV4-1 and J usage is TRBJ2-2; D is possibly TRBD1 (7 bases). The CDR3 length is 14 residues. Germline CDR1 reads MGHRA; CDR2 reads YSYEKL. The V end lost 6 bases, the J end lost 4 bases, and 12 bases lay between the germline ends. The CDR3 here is CASSGGGRTGELFF. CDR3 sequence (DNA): TGCGCCAGCAGTGGAGGGGGCCGCACCGGGGAGCTGTTTTTT.

The CDR3: CASSRAGANVLTF. CDR3 DNA: TGTGCCAGCAGCCGAGCTGGGGCCAACGTCCTGACTTTC. The rearrangement joins TRBV3-1 (or the pseudogene TRBV3-2) to TRBJ2-6; D not certain. The CDR3 spans 13 residues. V dropped 4 bases and J dropped 2 bases, with 3 bases sitting between them. The germline gives CDR1 LGHDT, CDR2 YNNKEL (reference sequence).

Written as DNA, the CDR3 is TGCAGTTTAGCGGGGGTGGGTTTCGATACGCAGTATTTT. It encodes CSLAGVGFDTQYF. The chain combines TRBV29-1 with TRBJ2-3, with 9 bases aligning to TRBD2. There are 13 residues in the CDR3. Per germline, CDR1 SQVTM and CDR2 ANQGSEA.

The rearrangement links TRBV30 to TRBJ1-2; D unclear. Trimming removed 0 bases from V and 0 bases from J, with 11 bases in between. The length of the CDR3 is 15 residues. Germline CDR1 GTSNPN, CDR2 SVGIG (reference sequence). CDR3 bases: TGTGCCTGGAGTGTATTCGCGGCTGCTAACTATGGCTACACCTTC. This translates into CAWSVFAAANYGYTF.

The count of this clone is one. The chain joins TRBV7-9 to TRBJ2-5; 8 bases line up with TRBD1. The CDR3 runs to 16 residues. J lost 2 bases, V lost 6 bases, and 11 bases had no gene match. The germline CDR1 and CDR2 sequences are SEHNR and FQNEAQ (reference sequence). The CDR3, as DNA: TGTGCCAGCAGGTATTGGGACAGGACGGAACAAGAGACCCAGTACTTC. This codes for CASRYWDRTEQETQYF.

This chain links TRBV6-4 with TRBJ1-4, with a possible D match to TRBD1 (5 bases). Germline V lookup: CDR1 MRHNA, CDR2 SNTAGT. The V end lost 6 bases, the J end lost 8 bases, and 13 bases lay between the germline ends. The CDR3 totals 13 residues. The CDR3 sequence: CASRGGKGEKLFF. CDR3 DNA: TGTGCCAGCAGGGGTGGGAAGGGGGAAAAACTGTTTTTT.

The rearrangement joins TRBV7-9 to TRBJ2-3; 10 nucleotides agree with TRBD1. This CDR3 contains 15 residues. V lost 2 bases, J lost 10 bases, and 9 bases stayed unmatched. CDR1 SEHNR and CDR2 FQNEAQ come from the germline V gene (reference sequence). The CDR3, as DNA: TGTGCCAGCAGCTTACAGGGACAGGGGAGTGTTCCGCAGTATTTT. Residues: CASSLQGQGSVPQYF.

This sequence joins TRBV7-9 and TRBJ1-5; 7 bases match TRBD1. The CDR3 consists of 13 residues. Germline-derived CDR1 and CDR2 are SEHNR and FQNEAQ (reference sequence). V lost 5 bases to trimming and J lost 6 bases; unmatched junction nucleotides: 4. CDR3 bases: TGTGCCAGCAGCCAGACAGGGACTCAGCCCCAGCATTTT. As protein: CASSQTGTQPQHF.